This entry lists 21 T cell receptor beta chains sequenced from one sample in a study of tumor-infiltrating lymphocytes in primary liver carcinoma. Synthesis of TCR beta cDNA was carried out from about 540 ng total RNA with a constant-region primer. Libraries for TCR beta were built through three nested multiplex PCR rounds, which together made up a slightly modified ARM-PCR procedure. The study ran its first two PCR rounds for roughly 10 cycles each, using TRBV1-TRBV30 forward primers and a C-beta reverse primer. A single record per CDR3 protein comes from TCRdb applying MiXCR to the multiplex PCR reads. The data show 310,000 or so distinct CDR3 sequences, 50% to 60% seen once. Blood RNA came from unsorted whole blood; germline DNA was also extracted. Specimen: peripheral blood. The source is a woman aged 25 to 39 with primary liver carcinoma and hepatitis B virus infection.

A word on this clonotype: One junction end does not reproduce the germline sequence, and a read error may be involved. The chain has TRBV6-5 and TRBJ2-3, with 9 bases identical to TRBD2. The germline V gene encodes CDR1 MNHEY and CDR2 SVGAGI. This CDR3 spans 16 amino acids. CDR3: CAGSYSFSGSTDTQYF. DNA of the CDR3: TGTGCCGGCAGTTACTCGTTTAGCGGGAGCACGGATACGCAGTATTTT.

With respect to this clonotype: A single base separates this from a much larger clone, so it may be a read error. The chain couples TRBV29-1 to TRBJ1-2, with TRBD1 as a possible D gene (6 bases). The CDR3 is made up of 12 amino acids. The germline CDR1 and CDR2 sequences are SQVTM and ANQGSEA. The DNA for the CDR3 is TGCAGCATTGAAACGGGGGCGGGTGGCTACACCTTC. Translating gives CSIETGAGGYTF.

The chain employs TRBV30 and TRBJ1-2; maybe TRBD1 (5 bases). V was pared by 2 bases and J by 5 bases, with 12 bases between. The CDR3 runs to 13 residues. CDR1 and CDR2 from the germline V gene are GTSNPN and SVGIG (reference sequence). The CDR3 here is CAWSRGKGYGYTF. As DNA, the CDR3 is TGTGCCTGGAGTCGGGGGAAGGGATATGGCTACACCTTC.

This clonotype was recorded once. The junction departs from germline at one end; a sequencing error may be responsible. The chain carries TRBV11-2 and TRBJ1-2; D perhaps matches TRBD1 (5 bases). CDR1 SGHAT and CDR2 FQNNGV come from the germline V gene. This CDR3 comprises 12 residues. The CDR3, as DNA: TGTGTCAGCAGTGGGGACGGATTTGACTACACCTTC. Its translation: CVSSGDGFDYTF.

This clonotype has a handful of counts. The gene calls are TRBV5-4 and TRBJ1-4; D remains unclear. The CDR3 consists of 14 residues. Trimming shortened V by 0 bases and J by 5 bases, and 8 bases separated the two germline ends. Germline V CDR1 and CDR2: SGHNT, YYREEE (reference sequence). The CDR3 loop reads CASSLDSTNEKLFF. CDR3 DNA sequence: TGTGCCAGCAGCTTGGACAGCACCAATGAAAAACTGTTTTTT.

V gene TRBV11-3 combines with J gene TRBJ1-2, with D perhaps matching TRBD1 (5 bases). Deletions cut 4 bases from V and 8 bases from J, with 17 bases between. The CDR3 is made up of 14 amino acids. The germline V gene encodes CDR1 SGHNT and CDR2 YENEEA. The CDR3 loop reads CASSSDTPTGGYTF. CDR3 DNA sequence: TGTGCCAGCAGCTCGGACACCCCAACGGGCGGCTACACCTTC.

This clonotype was counted many times. J is TRBJ2-7 and V is TRBV28; the D gene is possibly TRBD1 (5 bases). Trimming left V 6 bases short and J 2 bases short, with 11 bases between. The CDR3 totals 13 residues. CDR1 and CDR2 from the germline V gene are MDHEN and SYDVKM. This chain's CDR3 is CASSPTGPYEQYF. The DNA for the CDR3 is TGTGCCAGCAGCCCCACAGGCCCCTACGAGCAGTACTTC.

This clonotype was found a few times. This chain connects TRBV13 to TRBJ1-3; D unclear. The germline V gene has CDR1 PRHDT and CDR2 FYEKMQ (reference sequence). The CDR3 runs to 17 residues. Trimming removed 5 bases at V and 0 bases at J, with 17 bases between. In DNA form, the CDR3 reads TGTGCCAGCAGCCTCACCCCGGACGCCTACTCTGGAAACACCATATATTTT. It encodes CASSLTPDAYSGNTIYF.

As for this clonotype: A read error is likely, as this CDR3 ends without the conserved phenylalanine or tryptophan. This sequence joins TRBV7-8 and TRBJ2-3; D might be TRBD2 (5 bases). CDR1 is SGHVS and CDR2 is FQNEAQ in the germline V gene. This CDR3 has 13 amino acids. CDR3: CASSSLVSDTQYL. CDR3 coding DNA: TGTGCTAGCAGCTCACTAGTATCAGATACGCAGTATTTA.

CDR3 loop: CASSSPRGGFGETQYF. The CDR3 DNA is TGTGCCAGCAGTTCACCCCGGGGGGGGTTCGGAGAGACCCAGTACTTC. This chain connects TRBV28 to TRBJ2-5, with 8 nucleotides matching TRBD2. CDR1 and CDR2 (germline): MDHEN, SYDVKM. Trimming at V came to 4 bases and at J to 4 bases, leaving 11 bases not matched to a gene. This CDR3 contains 16 residues.

The chain employs TRBV6-5 and TRBJ2-1, with 8 bases matching TRBD2. Germline trimming cut 2 bases from V and 5 bases from J; bases unmatched to any gene: 14. Germline CDR1 reads MNHEY; CDR2 reads SVGAGI. There are 18 residues in the CDR3. The CDR3 loop reads CASSYSGSRRGYNNEQFF. The CDR3 DNA reads TGTGCCAGCAGTTACAGCGGGAGCCGGAGGGGTTATAACAATGAGCAGTTCTTC.

The V call is TRBV10-2, the J call TRBJ1-6, with TRBD1 matching 7 bases. With 6 bases clipped from V and 7 bases from J, the junction kept 9 bases outside the gene matches. There are 15 residues in the CDR3. Germline assignment: CDR1 WSHSY and CDR2 SAAADI. The DNA of the CDR3 is TGCGCCAGCAGGCTACCGGGACAGCAAAATTCACCCCTCCACTTT. It codes for CASRLPGQQNSPLHF.

The V gene is TRBV10-1, the J gene TRBJ2-7, with TRBD2 as a possible D gene (5 bases). V lost 3 bases and J lost 2, with 8 bases in between. The V gene's germline CDR1 is WNHNN and CDR2 SYGVQD (reference sequence). CDR3 size: 13 residues. The CDR3 reads CASSDGLTYEQYF. CDR3 DNA: TGCGCCAGCAGTGATGGACTCACCTACGAGCAGTACTTC.

The V gene is TRBV4-1, the J gene TRBJ2-7; TRBD2 matches 10 bases. The V and J ends lost 1 base and 4 bases, in that order; junction bases with no gene match: 4. Germline values: CDR1 MGHRA, CDR2 YSYEKL. The CDR3 contains 15 residues. The CDR3 protein is CASSQVSSGSYEQYF. CDR3 in DNA: TGCGCCAGCAGCCAAGTGTCTAGCGGGAGTTACGAGCAGTACTTC.

J is TRBJ1-2 and V is TRBV7-8; D is unclear. Trimming removed 2 bases at V and 7 bases at J, with 11 bases between. The CDR3 is 13 residues long. The V gene's germline CDR1 is SGHVS and CDR2 FQNEAQ. The CDR3 bases are TGTGCCAGCAGCTTATCAGCCTTCCGTGGCTACACCTTC. Translation gives CASSLSAFRGYTF.

This clonotype was observed a handful of times. The chain carries TRBV30 and TRBJ2-1; D not resolved. The V end lost 0 bases, the J end lost 3 bases, and 0 bases lay between the germline ends. Germline V CDR1 and CDR2: GTSNPN, SVGIG (reference sequence). This CDR3 has 11 amino acids. This CDR3 is CAWSVYNEQFF. CDR3 bases: TGTGCCTGGAGTGTCTACAATGAGCAGTTCTTC. The variable domain in full, with the rest retrieved from reference TRBV30 and TRBJ2-1, is SQTIHQWPATLVQPVGSPLSLECTVEGTSNPNLYWYRQAAGRGLQLLFYSVGIGQISSEVPQNLSASRPQDRQFILSSKKLLLSDSGFYLCAWSVYNEQFFGPGTRLTVL.

This clonotype was seen repeatedly, ten times or more. In nucleotides, the CDR3 is TGTGCCAGCAGTTACTCGAGTTTATCCGAGACCCAGTACTTC. Encoded protein: CASSYSSLSETQYF. The chain links TRBV6-2 or TRBV6-3 to TRBJ2-5; no reliable D call. This CDR3 is 14 amino acids long. Trimming cost V 0 bases and J 5 bases, with 10 bases left between them. From germline, CDR1 is MNHEY and CDR2 SVGEGT.

Concerning this clonotype itself: One base away lies a much larger clone, so this may be a sequencing read error. V gene TRBV12-3 or TRBV12-4 combines with J gene TRBJ1-1; 8 nucleotides align to TRBD1. This CDR3 region has 14 residues. The CDR3 DNA follows: TGTGCCAGCAGTTATCAGGGGGCTGTCACTGGAGCTTTCTTT. Translated: CASSYQGAVTGAFF.

This clonotype occurred a few times. A much bigger clone sits one base away, suggesting this may be a read error. The rearrangement joins TRBV5-5 to TRBJ2-3; D perhaps matches TRBD2 (6 bases). Germline V gene lookup returns CDR1 SGHKS and CDR2 YYEKEE (reference sequence). V gave up 4 bases and J gave up 2 bases, with 14 bases separating them. This CDR3 is built from 15 residues. The CDR3 DNA reads as TGTGCCAGCAGCCGACTAGTGGGATCCACAGATACGCAGTATTTT. It encodes CASSRLVGSTDTQYF.

Points on this clonotype: Because the CDR3's place on the DNA is in doubt, the DNA is left out and the CDR3 is given as listed by TCRdb. The chain has TRBV29-1 and TRBJ2-7; the table names TRBD1, a call not compared with the DNA. Termini included, the CDR3 measures 12 amino acids. CDR1 and CDR2 (germline): SQVTM, ANQGSEA. CDR3 region: CGVGTGTYERYF.

On this clonotype: A junction end diverges from the germline sequence, so it may reflect a read error. This chain links TRBV11-2 with TRBJ1-4; D may be TRBD1 (6 bases). Per germline, CDR1 SGHAT and CDR2 FQNNGV. The length of the CDR3 is 15 residues. DNA for the CDR3: TGTGCCAGCAGCCTAGGGGGGATAGGATATGAAAAACCGTTTTTT. Translation: CASSLGGIGYEKPFF.